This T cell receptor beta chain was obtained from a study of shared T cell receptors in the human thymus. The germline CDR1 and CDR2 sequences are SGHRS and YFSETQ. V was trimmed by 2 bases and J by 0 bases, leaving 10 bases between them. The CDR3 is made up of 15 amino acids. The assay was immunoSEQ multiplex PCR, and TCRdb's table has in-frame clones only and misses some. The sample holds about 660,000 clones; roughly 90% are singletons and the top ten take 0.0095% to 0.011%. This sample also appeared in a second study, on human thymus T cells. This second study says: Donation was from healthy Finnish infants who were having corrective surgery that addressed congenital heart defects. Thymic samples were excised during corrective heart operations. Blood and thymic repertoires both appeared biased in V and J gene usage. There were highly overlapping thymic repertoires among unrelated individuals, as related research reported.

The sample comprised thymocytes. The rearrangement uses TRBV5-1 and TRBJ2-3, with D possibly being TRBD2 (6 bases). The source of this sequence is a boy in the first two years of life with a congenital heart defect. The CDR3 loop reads CASSFWGRSTDTQYF. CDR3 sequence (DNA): TGCGCCAGCAGCTTTTGGGGGAGGAGCACAGATACGCAGTATTTT. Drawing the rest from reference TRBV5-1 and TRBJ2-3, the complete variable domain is KAGVTQTPRYLIKTRGQQVTLSCSPISGHRSVSWYQQTPGQGLQFLFEYFSETQRNKGNFPGRFSGRQFSNSRSEMNVSTLELGDSALYLCASSFWGRSTDTQYFGPGTRLTVL.